This T cell receptor beta chain appears in the sequencing data of a study of blood T cell repertoires in COVID-19 (dated by TCRdb to about 2020). Looking at the study overall: Samples from collaborators originated in the United States, Italy and Spain and spanned both the acute and convalescent phases of COVID-19. The samples were drawn from two sources: the first 160 participants of the ongoing ImmuneRACE study, and over 1,000 subjects contributed by 6 global collaborators. The repertoires were released in a freely available public database intended as a resource for research on the immune response to SARS-CoV-2. Where available, HLA class I and class II types were taken from metadata supplied by the sample provider and were not determined by assay-based typing. The material from the prospective study consisted of cDNA or gDNA derived from T cells, B-cell-depleted T cells, or PBMCs. Deeply sampled blood TCRbeta repertoires from subjects exposed to, actively infected with, or recovered from COVID-19 were included in the dataset. The sample metadata nearly always contained a de-identified subject ID, COVID-19 status, age in years and sex.

Overall results and qualifications from the work: Clinical and demographic metadata were provided uncurated, with the amount varying by source and participant.

With respect to this clone: No cognate antigen has been identified for it. Base quality data are lacking; no much larger clone is found one base away.

Each collaborating institution followed its own protocols to collect whole blood in K2EDTA tubes. For TCRbeta analysis, collaborators shipped samples in one of three forms: frozen whole blood, isolated PBMCs, or DNA extracted from either of those sample types. The immunoSEQ Assay, a bias-controlled multiplex PCR, was used to amplify TCRbeta CDR3 regions from genomic DNA. The authors' pipeline ran thus. Nucleated cell counts per sample were estimated from amplification of reference gene primers within the assay. To quantify the absolute abundance of each unique TCRbeta CDR3 rearrangement, sequence reads were collapsed and filtered. For each sample, productive Simpson clonality was calculated as the square root of Simpson's diversity index across productive rearrangements. TCRdb holds this immuneACCESS table with in-frame rearrangements only. Some clones are missing; in checked studies, unresolved V genes explain under half, and the rest has no known cause. That table supplies the V and J calls and clone size; D and trimming were determined from the DNA. The sample profile shows around 69,000 clones; approximately 88% of them were found once. The ten top clones hold about 10% of the sample.

Reading the germline V gene gives CDR1 SGHDN and CDR2 FVKESK. Taken from cysteine to phenylalanine, the CDR3 has 16 residues. Only CDR3 DNA remains: 48 bases, in frame from the first base. The trim is 0 bases for V and 0 bases for J, with a gap of 6 bases between the germline ends. The TCR sequence derives from a man over 45 with active COVID-19. The chain joins TRBV14 to TRBJ2-6; the D gene lacks a confident call. Sequenced material: peripheral blood. The CDR3 protein: CASSQDRSSGANVLTF. The nucleotide sequence is given as TGTGCCAGCAGCCAAGATCGGAGCTCTGGGGCCAACGTCCTGACTTTC.